This T cell receptor (beta chain) is from a study of T-cell reconstitution after alpha-beta-depleted transplantation in children. General observations from the study: Expanded graft clones numbering several hundred reportedly gave rise to alpha-beta T cells about two months after transplant. Among T cells one year after transplant, newly produced cells accounted for most counts and diversity.

This clonotype came up many times. Its antigen is not identified. For TCRbeta, the library was prepared with unique molecular identifiers. Each CDR3 protein is one row after TCRdb ran MiXCR on the PCR reads. The repertoire holds hundreds of thousands of distinct CDR3 sequences, with about 15% as singletons. This CDR3 spans 14 amino acids. Germline CDR1 is SGHRS and CDR2 is YFSETQ. Trimming left V 4 bases short and J 2 bases short, with 10 bases between. The chain is built from TRBV5-1 and TRBJ1-5, with D maybe TRBD1 (5 bases). The sequencing here drew on PBMCs, mostly from graft donor cells, taken 360 days after TCRalphabeta/CD19-depleted stem cell transplant. The TCR originated in a male patient between 5 and 17 years old who had a stem cell transplant for acute lymphoblastic leukemia, so the T cells may come from the graft donor. The DNA for the CDR3 is TGCGCCAGCAGCCTCGGGACCGGCAATCAGCCCCAGCATTTT. This encodes CASSLGTGNQPQHF.